This T cell receptor (beta chain) was profiled in a study of shared clonotypes between healthy human individuals. This clone was observed a single time. The J segment lost 2 bases and the V segment lost 3 bases, leaving 9 bases of the junction unmatched. From germline, CDR1 is SGDLS and CDR2 YYNGEE. The CDR3 runs to 16 residues. Profiling relied on immunoSEQ multiplex PCR, and the TCRdb table lists in-frame clones only, not all of them. The sample yields about 480,000 clones, about four fifths seen once. The receptor comes from a middle-aged woman in good health. Some clones in this sample may be carry-over from other donors' samples. The rearrangement uses TRBV9 and TRBJ2-5; 8 bases map to TRBD2. Source material: PBMCs. CDR3 amino acids: CASSESGGRWQETQYF. CDR3 bases: TGTGCCAGCAGCGAGAGTGGCGGGAGGTGGCAAGAGACCCAGTACTTC.